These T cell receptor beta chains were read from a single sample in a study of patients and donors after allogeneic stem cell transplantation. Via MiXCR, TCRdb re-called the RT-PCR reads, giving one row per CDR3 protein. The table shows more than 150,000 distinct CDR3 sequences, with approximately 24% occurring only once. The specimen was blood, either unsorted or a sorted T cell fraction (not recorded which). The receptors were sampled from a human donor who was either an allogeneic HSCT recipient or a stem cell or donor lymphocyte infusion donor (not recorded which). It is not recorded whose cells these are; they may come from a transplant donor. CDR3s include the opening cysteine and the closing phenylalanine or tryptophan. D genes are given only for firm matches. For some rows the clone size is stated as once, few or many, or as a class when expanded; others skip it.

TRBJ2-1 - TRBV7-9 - CASSLAGGPGSSYNEQFF TGTGCCAGCAGCTTAGCGGGGGGGCCTGGTAGCTCCTACAATGAGCAGTTCTTC
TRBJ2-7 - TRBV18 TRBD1 CASSQGADEQYF TGTGCCAGCTCACAGGGGGCAGACGAGCAGTACTTC
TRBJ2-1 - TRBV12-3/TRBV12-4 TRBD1 CASSFDWGQGNNEQFF TGTGCCAGCAGTTTTGACTGGGGACAGGGGAACAATGAGCAGTTCTTC
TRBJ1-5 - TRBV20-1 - CSASPLYREDRYQPQHF TGCAGTGCTAGTCCACTGTACAGGGAGGATAGGTATCAGCCCCAGCATTTT
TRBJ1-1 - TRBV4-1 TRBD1 CASSQGDRRSLNTEAFF TGCGCCAGCAGCCAAGGGGACAGGCGGTCCCTGAACACTGAAGCTTTCTTT
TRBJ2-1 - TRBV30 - CAWSSERYPSSYNEQFF TGTGCCTGGAGTTCTGAGCGGTACCCGAGCTCCTACAATGAGCAGTTCTTC
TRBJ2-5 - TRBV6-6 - CASSYSLNQETQYF TGTGCCAGCAGTTACTCTCTGAACCAAGAGACCCAGTACTTC
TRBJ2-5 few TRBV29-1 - CSGVYETQYF TGCAGCGGGGTGTATGAGACCCAGTACTTC
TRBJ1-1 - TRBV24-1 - CATSDNAQNTEAFF TGTGCCACCAGTGACAACGCTCAGAACACTGAAGCTTTCTTT
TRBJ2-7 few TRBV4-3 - CASSQAQAYEQYF TGCGCCAGCAGCCAAGCTCAGGCCTACGAGCAGTACTTC
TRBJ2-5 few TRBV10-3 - CATRGETQYF TGTGCCACCCGCGGAGAGACCCAGTACTTC
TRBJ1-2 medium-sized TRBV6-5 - CASSRRMGNYGYTF TGTGCCAGCAGCCGCCGGATGGGAAACTATGGCTACACCTTC
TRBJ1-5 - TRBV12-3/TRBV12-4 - CASSSSFWGRGIQPQHF TGTGCCAGCAGTTCGAGTTTCTGGGGGCGCGGAATTCAGCCCCAGCATTTT
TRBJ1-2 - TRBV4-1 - CASSQGGNDYTF TGCGCCAGCAGCCAAGGGGGCAATGACTACACCTTC
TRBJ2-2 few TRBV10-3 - CAISEGQGSTGELFF TGTGCCATCAGTGAGGGACAAGGATCCACCGGGGAGCTGTTTTTT
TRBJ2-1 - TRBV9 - CASSVPISGYNEQFF TGTGCCAGCAGCGTACCTATTAGCGGCTACAATGAGCAGTTCTTC
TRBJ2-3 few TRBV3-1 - CASSQDLQLQASTDTQYF TGTGCCAGCAGCCAAGATTTGCAACTACAAGCTAGCACAGATACGCAGTATTTT
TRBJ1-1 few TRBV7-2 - CASSSLEGRVNTEAFF TGTGCCAGCAGCTCCCTGGAGGGACGGGTGAACACTGAAGCTTTCTTT
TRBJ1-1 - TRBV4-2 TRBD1 CASSKGPGGNTEAFF TGTGCCAGCAGCAAGGGCCCAGGGGGGAACACTGAAGCTTTCTTT
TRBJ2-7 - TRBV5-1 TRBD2 CASSSDVTSGPPYEQYF TGCGCCAGCAGCTCGGACGTAACTAGCGGCCCCCCCTACGAGCAGTACTTC
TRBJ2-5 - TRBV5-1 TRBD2 CASSKHGTSDPETQYF TGCGCCAGCAGCAAACACGGGACTAGCGATCCAGAGACCCAGTACTTC
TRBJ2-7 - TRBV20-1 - CSAGDPYEQYF TGCAGTGCCGGCGATCCCTACGAGCAGTACTTC
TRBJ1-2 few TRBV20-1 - CSARDGGRGGYTF TGCAGTGCTAGAGATGGGGGTCGGGGCGGCTACACCTTC
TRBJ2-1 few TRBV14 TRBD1 CASSQAATGDINEQFF TGTGCCAGCAGCCAAGCGGCGACAGGGGACATCAATGAGCAGTTCTTC
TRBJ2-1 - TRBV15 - CATSSETPEGEKEQFF TGTGCCACCAGCAGTGAGACTCCTGAGGGGGAGAAGGAGCAGTTCTTC
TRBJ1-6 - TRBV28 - CASSFLGDSPLHF TGTGCCAGCAGTTTCTTGGGAGATTCACCCCTCCACTTT
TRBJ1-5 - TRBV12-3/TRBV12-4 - CASSLAWSVGQPQHF TGTGCCAGCAGTTTAGCTTGGAGCGTCGGTCAGCCCCAGCATTTT
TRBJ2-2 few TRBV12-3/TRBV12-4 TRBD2 CASSSRGTSGRRAGELFF TGTGCCAGCAGTTCAAGAGGGACTAGCGGGAGACGGGCCGGGGAGCTGTTTTTT
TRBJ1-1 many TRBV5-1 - CASSSKELGEAFF TGCGCCAGCAGCTCGAAGGAATTGGGGGAAGCTTTCTTT
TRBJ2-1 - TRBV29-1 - CSVDILGPYNEQFF TGCAGCGTTGATATACTAGGCCCCTACAATGAGCAGTTCTTC
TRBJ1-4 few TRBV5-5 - CASSSGWEKLFF TGTGCCAGCAGCTCCGGGTGGGAAAAACTGTTTTTT
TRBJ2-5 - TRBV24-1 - CATSDLGRDQETQYF TGTGCCACCAGTGATTTGGGCAGGGACCAAGAGACCCAGTACTTC
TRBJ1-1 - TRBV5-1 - CASSLEPLNTEAFF TGCGCCAGCAGCTTGGAACCGTTGAACACTGAAGCTTTCTTT
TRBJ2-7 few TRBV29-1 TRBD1 CSVVATGMGEQYF TGCAGCGTTGTAGCGACAGGGATGGGCGAGCAGTACTTC
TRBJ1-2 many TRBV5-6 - CASSLSGPDYGYTF TGTGCCAGCAGCTTGTCCGGGCCTGACTATGGCTACACCTTC
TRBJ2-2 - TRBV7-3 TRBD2 CASSPRGGLGTGELFF TGTGCCAGCAGCCCGCGGGGGGGCCTTGGCACCGGGGAGCTGTTTTTT
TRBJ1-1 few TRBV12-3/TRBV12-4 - CASSLYLGGSTEAFF TGTGCCAGCAGTCTGTACCTCGGGGGGTCCACTGAAGCTTTCTTT
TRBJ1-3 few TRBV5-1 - CASSFGNSGNTIYF TGCGCCAGCAGCTTCGGAAACTCTGGAAACACCATATATTTT
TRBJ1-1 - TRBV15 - CATSRSNGGYRAEAFF TGTGCCACCAGCAGATCAAACGGGGGTTATAGGGCTGAAGCTTTCTTT
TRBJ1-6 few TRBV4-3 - CASSQDLWSRNSPLHF TGCGCCAGCAGCCAAGATCTATGGTCCAGGAATTCACCCCTCCACTTT
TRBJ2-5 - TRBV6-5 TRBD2 CASSYLLAETQYF TGTGCCAGCAGTTATTTACTAGCGGAGACCCAGTACTTC
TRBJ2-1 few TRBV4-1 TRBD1 CASSSRTGSYNEQFF TGCGCCAGCAGCTCCCGGACAGGGTCCTACAATGAGCAGTTCTTC
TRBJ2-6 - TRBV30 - CAWMGPGANVLTF TGTGCCTGGATGGGTCCTGGGGCCAACGTCCTGACTTTC
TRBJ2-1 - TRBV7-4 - CASSLLRHQNNEQFF TGTGCCAGCAGCTTACTCCGGCACCAGAACAATGAGCAGTTCTTC
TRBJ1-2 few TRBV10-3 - CAITRTVLAPNYGYTF TGTGCCATCACCCGGACCGTGCTTGCTCCCAACTATGGCTACACCTTC
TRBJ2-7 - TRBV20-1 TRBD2 CSARDALAGVNYEQYF TGCAGTGCTAGAGACGCACTAGCGGGAGTTAACTACGAGCAGTACTTC
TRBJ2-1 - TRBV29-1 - CSVEGRGAYNEQFF TGCAGCGTTGAAGGGCGGGGCGCCTACAATGAGCAGTTCTTC
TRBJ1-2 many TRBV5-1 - CASSYDGTVGGYTF TGCGCCAGCAGCTACGACGGGACCGTTGGCGGCTACACCTTC
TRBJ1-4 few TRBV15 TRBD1 CATSSGTGYEKLFF TGTGCCACCAGCAGTGGGACAGGGTATGAAAAACTGTTTTTT
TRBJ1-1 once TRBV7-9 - CASSLVLGGGNTEAFF TGTGCCAGCAGCTTAGTTTTGGGCGGCGGGAACACTGAAGCTTTCTTT
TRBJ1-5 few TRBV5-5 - CASSLVLGNQPQHF TGTGCCAGCAGCTTGGTTTTAGGAAATCAGCCCCAGCATTTT
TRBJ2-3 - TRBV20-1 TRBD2 CSARASGNTDTQYF TGCAGTGCTAGGGCTAGCGGGAACACAGATACGCAGTATTTT
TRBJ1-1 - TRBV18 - CASSPNNPTGTNTEAFF TGTGCCAGCTCACCAAATAACCCGACAGGAACTAACACTGAAGCTTTCTTT
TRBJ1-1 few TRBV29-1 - CSVRVGHSQRNTEAFF TGCAGCGTACGCGTGGGGCACAGCCAAAGGAACACTGAAGCTTTCTTT
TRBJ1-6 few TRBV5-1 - CASSTAGYNSPLHF TGCGCCAGCAGCACGGCGGGGTATAATTCACCCCTCCACTTT